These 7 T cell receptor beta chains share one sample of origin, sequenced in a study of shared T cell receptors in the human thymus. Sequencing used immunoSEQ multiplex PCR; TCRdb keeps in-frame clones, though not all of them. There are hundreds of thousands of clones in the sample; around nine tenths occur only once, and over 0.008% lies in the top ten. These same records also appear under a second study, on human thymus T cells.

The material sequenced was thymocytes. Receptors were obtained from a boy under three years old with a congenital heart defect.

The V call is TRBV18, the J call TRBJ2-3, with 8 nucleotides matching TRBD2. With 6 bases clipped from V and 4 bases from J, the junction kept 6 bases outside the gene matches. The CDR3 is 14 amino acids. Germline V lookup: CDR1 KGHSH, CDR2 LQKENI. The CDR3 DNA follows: TGTGCCAGCTCGCCAGCGGGAGCCCCAGATACGCAGTATTTT. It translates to CASSPAGAPDTQYF.

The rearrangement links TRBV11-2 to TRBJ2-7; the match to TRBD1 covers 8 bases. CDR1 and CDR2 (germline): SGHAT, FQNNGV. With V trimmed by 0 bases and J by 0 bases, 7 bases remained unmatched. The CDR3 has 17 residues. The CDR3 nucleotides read TGTGCCAGCAGCTTAGACAACATGACAGGGGACTCCTACGAGCAGTACTTC. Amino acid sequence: CASSLDNMTGDSYEQYF. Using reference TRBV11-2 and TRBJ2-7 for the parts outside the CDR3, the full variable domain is EAGVAQSPRYKIIEKRQSVAFWCNPISGHATLYWYQQILGQGPKLLIQFQNNGVVDDSQLPKDRFSAERLKGVDSTLKIQPAKLEDSAVYLCASSLDNMTGDSYEQYFGPGTRLTVT.

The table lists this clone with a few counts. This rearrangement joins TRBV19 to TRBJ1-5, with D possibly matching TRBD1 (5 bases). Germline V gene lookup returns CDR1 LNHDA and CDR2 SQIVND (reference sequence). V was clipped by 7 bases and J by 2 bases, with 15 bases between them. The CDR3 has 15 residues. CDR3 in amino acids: CASIRGDLGNQPQHF. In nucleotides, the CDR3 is TGTGCCAGTATCCGGGGGGATCTGGGCAATCAGCCCCAGCATTTT. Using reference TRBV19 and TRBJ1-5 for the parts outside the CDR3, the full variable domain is DGGITQSPKYLFRKEGQNVTLSCEQNLNHDAMYWYRQDPGQGLRLIYYSQIVNDFQKGDIAEGYSVSREKKESFPLTVTSAQKNPTAFYLCASIRGDLGNQPQHFGDGTRLSIL.

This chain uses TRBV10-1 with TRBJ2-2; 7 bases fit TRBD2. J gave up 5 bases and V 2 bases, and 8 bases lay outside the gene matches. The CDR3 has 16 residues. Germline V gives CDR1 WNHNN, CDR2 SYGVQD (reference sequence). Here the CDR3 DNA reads TGCGCCAGCAGTGAGAGGCGGGAGTGGAAAACCGGGGAGCTGTTTTTT. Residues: CASSERREWKTGELFF.

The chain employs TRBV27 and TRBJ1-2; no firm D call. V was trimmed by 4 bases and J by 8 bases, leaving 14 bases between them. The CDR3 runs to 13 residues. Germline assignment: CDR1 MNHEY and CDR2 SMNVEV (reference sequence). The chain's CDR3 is CASSSGRGGGYTF. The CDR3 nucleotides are TGTGCCAGCAGTTCCGGACGTGGCGGGGGCTACACCTTC.

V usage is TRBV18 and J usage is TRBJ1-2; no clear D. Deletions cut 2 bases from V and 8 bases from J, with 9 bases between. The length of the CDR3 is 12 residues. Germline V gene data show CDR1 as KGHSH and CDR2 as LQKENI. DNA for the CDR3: TGTGCCAGCTCACCAGTTGGAGTGGGCTACACCTTC. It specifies CASSPVGVGYTF.

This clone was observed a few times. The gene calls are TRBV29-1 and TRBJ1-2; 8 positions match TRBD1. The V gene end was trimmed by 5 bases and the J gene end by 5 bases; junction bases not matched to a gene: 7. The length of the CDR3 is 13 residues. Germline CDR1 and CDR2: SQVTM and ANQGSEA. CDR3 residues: CSVKTGALYGYTF. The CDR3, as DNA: TGCAGCGTTAAGACAGGGGCCCTATATGGCTACACCTTC.